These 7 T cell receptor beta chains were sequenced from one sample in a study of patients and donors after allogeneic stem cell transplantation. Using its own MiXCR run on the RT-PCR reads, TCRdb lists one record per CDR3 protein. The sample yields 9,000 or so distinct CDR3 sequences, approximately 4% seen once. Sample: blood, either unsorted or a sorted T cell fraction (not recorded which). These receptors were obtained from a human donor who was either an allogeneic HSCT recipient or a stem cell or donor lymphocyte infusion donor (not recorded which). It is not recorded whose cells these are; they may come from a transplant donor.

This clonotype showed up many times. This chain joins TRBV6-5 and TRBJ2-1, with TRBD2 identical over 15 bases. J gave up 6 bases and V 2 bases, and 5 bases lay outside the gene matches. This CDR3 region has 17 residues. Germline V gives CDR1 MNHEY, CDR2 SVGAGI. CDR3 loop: CASSYVGLAGGRNEQFF. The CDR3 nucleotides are TGTGCCAGCAGTTACGTCGGACTAGCGGGAGGGCGCAATGAGCAGTTCTTC.

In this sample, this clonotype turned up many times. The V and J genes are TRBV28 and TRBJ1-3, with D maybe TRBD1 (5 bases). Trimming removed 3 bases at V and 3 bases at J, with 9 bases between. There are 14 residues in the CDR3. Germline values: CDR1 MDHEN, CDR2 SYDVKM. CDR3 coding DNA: TGTGCCAGCAGTTTGGGGGGAAATGGAAACACCATATATTTT. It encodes CASSLGGNGNTIYF.

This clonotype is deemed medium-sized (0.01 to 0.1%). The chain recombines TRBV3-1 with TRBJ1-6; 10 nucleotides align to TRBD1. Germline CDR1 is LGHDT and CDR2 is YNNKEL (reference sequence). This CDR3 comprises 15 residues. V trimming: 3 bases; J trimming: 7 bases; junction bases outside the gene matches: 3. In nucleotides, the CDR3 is TGTGCCAGCAGCCAGACAGGGGGCTGGAATTCACCCCTCCACTTT. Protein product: CASSQTGGWNSPLHF.

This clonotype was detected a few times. The CDR3 protein is CASSLLRGQAYF. DNA for the CDR3: TGTGCCAGCAGCTTACTGAGGGGACAGGCGTACTTC. V and J are TRBV7-9 and TRBJ2-7; 8 nucleotides line up with TRBD1. Per the germline V gene, CDR1 is SEHNR and CDR2 is FQNEAQ (reference sequence). The junction had 6 bases not matched to a gene; V was cut back by 2 bases and J by 12 bases. This CDR3 has 12 residues.

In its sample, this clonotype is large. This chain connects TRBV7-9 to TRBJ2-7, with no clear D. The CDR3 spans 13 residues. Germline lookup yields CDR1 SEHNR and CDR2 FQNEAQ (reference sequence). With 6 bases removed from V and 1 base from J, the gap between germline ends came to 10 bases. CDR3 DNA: TGTGCCAGCAGTTCGACTCCGTCCTACGAGCAGTACTTC. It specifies CASSSTPSYEQYF.

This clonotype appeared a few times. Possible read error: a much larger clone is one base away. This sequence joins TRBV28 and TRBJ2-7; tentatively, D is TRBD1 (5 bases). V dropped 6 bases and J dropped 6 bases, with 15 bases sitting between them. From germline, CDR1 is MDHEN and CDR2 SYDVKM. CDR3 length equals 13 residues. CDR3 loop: CASRPYLDSEQYF. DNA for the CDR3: TGTGCCAGCAGGCCTTATCTCGACAGCGAGCAGTACTTC.

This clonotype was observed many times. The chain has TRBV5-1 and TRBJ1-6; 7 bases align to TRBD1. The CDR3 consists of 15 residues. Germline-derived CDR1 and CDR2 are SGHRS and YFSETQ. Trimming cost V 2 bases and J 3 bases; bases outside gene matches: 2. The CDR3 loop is CASSLQGFYNSPLHF. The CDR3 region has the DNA TGCGCCAGCAGCTTACAGGGGTTCTATAATTCACCCCTCCACTTT.